Listed below are T cell receptor beta chains from one sample, sequenced in a study of T cells in Graves' hyperthyroidism and ophthalmopathy. Using its own MiXCR run on the multiplex PCR reads, TCRdb lists one record per CDR3 protein. The sample yields about 210,000 distinct CDR3 sequences, roughly 15% seen once. The sequencing sample was made of blood. These receptors all come from a man between 45 and 60 years old with Graves' hyperthyroidism. Each CDR3 is given with its conserved first and last residue. A D gene is named only where the DNA matches it firmly. The size entry is marked missing in some rows and otherwise reads once, few, many or a size class.

TRBV19,.,.,TRBJ2-2,TGTGCCAGTAGTCTGGAATCCGGGGAGCTGTTTTTT,CASSLESGELFF
TRBV7-2,many,.,TRBJ1-1,TGTGCCAGCAGCTTAAAGCGAACTGAAGCTTTCTTT,CASSLKRTEAFF
TRBV9,many,.,TRBJ1-1,TGTGCCAGCAGCGCAGGAGTGAACACTGAAGCTTTCTTT,CASSAGVNTEAFF
TRBV10-2,few,.,TRBJ2-5,TGCGCCAGCAGTGAGGACCTCCGTTTAGAGACCCAGTACTTC,CASSEDLRLETQYF
TRBV20-1,many,.,TRBJ1-1,TGCAGTGCTAGAGGTCTGCTCCAGGGGAGCGTGTACACTGAAGCTTTCTTT,CSARGLLQGSVYTEAFF
TRBV20-1,many,.,TRBJ1-1,TGCAGTGCTAGTTCTGTCGGGTACACTGAAGCTTTCTTT,CSASSVGYTEAFF
TRBV12-3/TRBV12-4,many,.,TRBJ2-7,TGTGCCAGCACCCTTGCACGGTCCATAAGGTACGAGCAGTACTTC,CASTLARSIRYEQYF
TRBV9,.,.,TRBJ2-2,TGTGCCAGCAGCGTTTATCACAGGGCCGCCGGGGAGCTGTTTTTT,CASSVYHRAAGELFF
TRBV6-2/TRBV6-3,many,TRBD1,TRBJ1-1,TGTGCCAGCAGTCGACAGGGCTACACTGAAGCTTTCTTT,CASSRQGYTEAFF
TRBV20-1,many,TRBD2,TRBJ2-3,TGCAGTGCTAGAGCGCTAGCGGGAGTAGGAGATACGCAGTATTTT,CSARALAGVGDTQYF
TRBV5-1,.,TRBD1,TRBJ2-4,TGCGCCAGCAGCCTTAGGGACAGGTTAAAAAACATTCAGTACTTC,CASSLRDRLKNIQYF
TRBV7-9,.,TRBD1,TRBJ2-6,TGTGCCAGCAGAAACCGACAGGGCCCTGGGGCCAACGTCCTGACTTTC,CASRNRQGPGANVLTF
TRBV18,many,TRBD2,TRBJ2-7,TGTGCCAGCTCAGGCGCCGGGACTACCTACGAGCAGTACTTC,CASSGAGTTYEQYF
TRBV27,many,.,TRBJ2-6,TGTGCCAGCTGCTTGGCCGGGGCCAACGTCCTGACTTTC,CASCLAGANVLTF
TRBV7-8,many,TRBD2,TRBJ2-7,TGTGCCAGCAGCACACCGGGTAGCGGGATTATCTCCGAGCAGTACTTC,CASSTPGSGIISEQYF
TRBV12-3/TRBV12-4,.,.,TRBJ2-7,TGTGCCAGCAGCTCGGGACCTTCCCCGGACGAGCAGTACTTC,CASSSGPSPDEQYF
TRBV24-1,.,.,TRBJ2-3,TGTGCCACCAGTGCCCCGGTACAGGGATCAGATACGCAGTATTTT,CATSAPVQGSDTQYF
TRBV19,few,TRBD1,TRBJ1-2,TGTGCCAGTAGTATCAACCGGGACAGGGCGGCTGGCTACACCTTC,CASSINRDRAAGYTF
TRBV28,many,TRBD1,TRBJ2-1,TGTGCCAGCACGCCAGGGGGCGCGTCCTACAATGAGCAGTTCTTC,CASTPGGASYNEQFF
TRBV18,few,.,TRBJ2-7,TGTGCCAGCTCACCACCTACAGGGTTTGATAGTGAGCAGTACTTC,CASSPPTGFDSEQYF